These T cell receptor beta chains were read from a single sample in a study of blood T cell repertoires in COVID-19. TCRdb keeps only in-frame clones here, not all; method: immunoSEQ multiplex PCR. The sample carries 150,000 to 160,000 clones, 83% recorded once. The sample comprised peripheral blood. Source of these receptors: an older woman with COVID-19, enrolled during active disease. Both conserved end residues are part of each CDR3. Size values are once, few and many counts, or a class for expanded clones, and some rows have none.

j_gene	v_gene	abundance	len	CDR3aa
TRBJ1-1	TRBV10-3	NA	14	CAINPGQGSTEAFF
TRBJ1-1	TRBV7-6	NA	14	CASSADKGDTEAFF
TRBJ2-1	TRBV10-1	NA	13	CASSGLRGNEQFF
TRBJ2-1	TRBV18	once	15	CASSSTASGSDEQFF
TRBJ1-2	TRBV5-1	NA	14	CASSPGPGSYGYTF
TRBJ2-2	TRBV30	NA	14	CAWSPGTAAGELFF
TRBJ1-2	TRBV6-5	NA	15	CASSYSETGTYGYTF
TRBJ2-1	TRBV3-1/TRBV3-2	NA	16	CASSHYPGQGYNEQFF
TRBJ1-6	TRBV5-4	NA	16	CASSLVGQSRNSPLHF
TRBJ2-7	TRBV3-1/TRBV3-2	NA	14	CASSQRGTGPEQYF
TRBJ1-3	TRBV5-6	NA	12	CASKRSGNTIYF
TRBJ1-2	TRBV28	NA	14	CASSTGQGIGGYTF
TRBJ2-3	TRBV5-1	NA	17	CASSLGRTSGSTDTQYF
TRBJ1-1	TRBV12-5	NA	17	CASGLVLSLTGNTEAFF
TRBJ1-2	TRBV7-8	NA	14	CASRQAGTGEGYTF
TRBJ2-2	TRBV7-3	NA	17	CASSLSGTGFRSGELFF
TRBJ2-2	TRBV19	NA	16	CASSTPRTGNTGELFF
TRBJ2-2	TRBV14	NA	13	CASSRDRTGELFF
TRBJ1-1	TRBV12-3/TRBV12-4	few	13	CASSPQTGTEAFF
TRBJ1-3	TRBV12-3/TRBV12-4	once	13	CASSLRGGNTIYF
TRBJ1-4	TRBV7-9	NA	16	CASSLKTGTGGEKLFF
TRBJ1-5	TRBV6-5	NA	13	CASRWEHNQPQHF
TRBJ1-2	TRBV10-2	NA	12	CASSERGQFYTF
TRBJ2-2	TRBV7-9	NA	15	CASSLVVRGTGELFF
TRBJ1-5	TRBV2	once	17	CASSEWTGAGNSQPQHF
TRBJ2-2	TRBV7-3	NA	15	CASSQTGGGTGELFF
TRBJ1-1	TRBV24-1	NA	13	CATSDEGNTEAFF
TRBJ1-6	TRBV3-1/TRBV3-2	NA	14	CASSQGTGGSPLHF
TRBJ2-2	TRBV19	NA	13	CASSMADTGELFF
TRBJ1-6	TRBV27	NA	15	CASSQPGQAYSALHF
TRBJ1-5	TRBV10-3	NA	14	CAISESQGNQPQHF
TRBJ1-1	TRBV11-2	few	16	CASSLNWQGGFTEAFF
TRBJ1-5	TRBV6-5	NA	12	CASRGGGQPQHF
TRBJ2-6	TRBV6-1	NA	14	CASSLSSGANVLTF
TRBJ2-7	TRBV2	NA	13	CASYGTSGYEQYF
TRBJ2-2	TRBV5-1	NA	19	CASSEGGQGFFLGTGELFF
TRBJ1-2	TRBV5-1	once	14	CASSLGGGDYGYTF
TRBJ1-1	TRBV2	NA	13	CASTGETNTEAFF
TRBJ1-2	TRBV19	NA	13	CASSTRTGDGYTF
TRBJ2-3	TRBV10-1	NA	15	CASSDPSGSTDTQYF
TRBJ1-5	TRBV2	NA	14	CASSEALENQPQHF
TRBJ1-1	TRBV5-5	NA	13	CASSSQGYTEAFF
TRBJ1-2	TRBV6-1	NA	13	CASSEQGIYGYTF
TRBJ2-2	TRBV24-1	NA	13	CASGQANTGELFF
TRBJ1-1	TRBV5-6	NA	13	CASSFDSYTEAFF